A single sample is the source of the 24 T cell receptor beta chains below, sequenced in a study of immune heterogeneity within non-small cell lung tumors. Bulk tumor genomic DNA (roughly 630 ng per sample) served as template. Primary tumors were biopsied several times each, far apart, intraoperatively. It was patients with untreated, newly diagnosed non-small cell lung cancer who underwent curative surgery. Amplifying TCR beta CDR3 involved multiplex PCR carried out with 32 V and 13 J primers. Via MiXCR, TCRdb re-called the multiplex PCR reads, giving one row per CDR3 protein. The sample contains fewer than 11,000 distinct CDR3 sequences, 26% of which appear only once. The sample comprised lung tumor tissue. These receptors were taken from a woman aged 50 to 60 with non-small cell lung cancer.

This clonotype has a handful of counts. A much more abundant neighbour one base away suggests this may be a read error. This chain links TRBV10-3 with TRBJ1-5, with 11 bases that match TRBD1. Germline V CDR1 and CDR2: ENHRY, SYGVKD. The CDR3 totals 14 residues. In nucleotides, the CDR3 is TGTGTCATCAGTTCGGGACAGGGGGATCAGCCCCAGCATTTT. Residues: CVISSGQGDQPQHF.

Concerning this clonotype: A read error may be the cause here, since a much bigger clone is one base away. The CDR3 loop is CSARDTSGGGNEQFF. The CDR3 DNA sequence: TGCAGTGCTAGAGATACCAGCGGGGGAGGCAATGAGCAGTTCTTC. The rearrangement joins TRBV20-1 to TRBJ2-1; 8 bases map to TRBD2. After removal of 0 bases from V and 6 bases from J, the junction contained 7 bases not matched to a gene. Germline V gene data show CDR1 as DFQATT and CDR2 as SNEGSKA (reference sequence). The CDR3 consists of 15 residues.

This clonotype was recorded only once. This could be a read error, since a much larger clone is one nucleotide away. This CDR3 is missing its conserved last phenylalanine or tryptophan, likely due to a read error. The DNA is left out, because the CDR3 cannot be placed on it with certainty; the CDR3 is given as TCRdb lists it. This chain joins TRBV24-1 and TRBJ2-3; the table gives TRBD2 as D, unverified against the DNA. The germline CDR1 and CDR2 sequences are KGHDR and SFDVKD. The CDR3 numbers 17 amino acids, ends counted. CDR3 residues: CATSDDSSGRRAETQYS.

The sample holds a few counts of this clonotype. The chain joins TRBV11-3 to TRBJ2-2; 7 nucleotides align to TRBD1. Trimming removed 5 bases from V and 3 bases from J; junction bases left unmatched: 3. Germline V gene lookup returns CDR1 SGHNT and CDR2 YENEEA. CDR3 length: 14 amino acids. In DNA form, the CDR3 reads TGTGCCAGCAGCCCAAGGGGGCACACCGGGGAGCTGTTTTTT. Translation: CASSPRGHTGELFF.

The rearrangement joins TRBV5-6 to TRBJ2-3; D unclear. CDR3 length: 15 amino acids. Trimming left V 2 bases short and J 2 bases short, with 12 bases between. Per germline, CDR1 SGHDT and CDR2 YYEEEE. The chain's CDR3 is CASSLIDFYTDTQYF. For the CDR3, the DNA is TGTGCCAGCAGCTTAATCGACTTTTACACAGATACGCAGTATTTT.

In its sample, this clonotype was seen a few times. This chain connects TRBV6-1 to TRBJ1-2; TRBD1 might be the D (5 bases). Looked up from germline, CDR1 is MNHNS and CDR2 is SASEGT. With 8 bases removed from V and 5 bases from J, the gap between germline ends came to 18 bases. The CDR3 length is 14 residues. The CDR3 bases are TGTGCCAGCTGCGAGGGAGACAGCCTGTATGGCTACACCTTC. This encodes CASCEGDSLYGYTF.

There are many counts of this clonotype. The J gene is TRBJ2-1, the V gene TRBV6-1; 7 nucleotides match TRBD1. Germline lookup yields CDR1 MNHNS and CDR2 SASEGT. This CDR3 has 17 residues. Trimming cost V 6 bases and J 6 bases; bases outside gene matches: 17. Here the CDR3 DNA reads TGTGCCAGCAGACTATTCCGGACAGGAAGGGTGGGCAATGAGCAGTTCTTC. This gives the protein CASRLFRTGRVGNEQFF.

Points on this clonotype: Being one base from a much bigger clone, this may be a read error. The chain couples TRBV7-6 to TRBJ2-1; 11 bases agree with TRBD2. Germline-derived CDR1 and CDR2 are SGHVS and FNYEAQ. The CDR3 extends over 15 amino acids. CDR3 in amino acids: CARSSTSGNDNEQFF. CDR3 DNA sequence: TGTGCCAGAAGCTCGACTAGCGGGAACGACAATGAGCAGTTCTTC. Supplemented by reference TRBV7-6 and TRBJ2-1, the full variable domain reads GAGVSQSPRYKVTKRGQDVALRCDPISGHVSLYWYRQALGQGPEFLTYFNYEAQQDKSGLPNDRFSAERPEGSISTLTIQRTEQRDSAMYRCARSSTSGNDNEQFFGPGTRLTVL.

This clonotype was picked up many times. V is TRBV15 and J is TRBJ2-1; 10 positions agree with TRBD1. The CDR3 is 17 residues long. The V gene's germline CDR1 is LNHNV and CDR2 YYDKDF (reference sequence). V trimming: 1 base; J trimming: 0 bases; junction bases outside the gene matches: 3. The CDR3 reads CATSRGQGAVSYNEQFF. The CDR3, as DNA: TGTGCCACCAGCAGAGGACAGGGGGCGGTCTCCTACAATGAGCAGTTCTTC.

A remark on this clonotype: It may be a read error: a sequence one base away is much more abundant. The chain is built from TRBV3-1 and TRBJ1-4, with 9 bases that match TRBD1. This CDR3 is 15 amino acids long. V was pared by 7 bases and J by 5 bases, with 8 bases of the junction left unmatched. In germline, CDR1 is LGHDT, CDR2 YNNKEL (reference sequence). CDR3 DNA: TGTGCCAGCATCCCATCCGGGACAGGGAATGAAAAACTGTTTTTT. As protein: CASIPSGTGNEKLFF.

The chain links TRBV5-1 to TRBJ2-2; the D is unclear. CDR1 and CDR2 (germline): SGHRS, YFSETQ. The CDR3 has 14 residues. Trimming took off 4 bases at V and 1 base at J, with 8 bases between the two ends. The CDR3 coding sequence is TGCGCCAGCAGCCCGGTGGTGAACACCGGGGAGCTGTTTTTT. This codes for CASSPVVNTGELFF.

As concerns this clonotype: A read error may explain this, as a much larger clone is one base away. The chain uses TRBV13 and TRBJ1-2, with 10 bases matching TRBD1. The junction had 16 bases not matched to a gene; V was cut back by 5 bases and J by 10 bases. The V gene's germline CDR1 is PRHDT and CDR2 FYEKMQ (reference sequence). The CDR3 runs 16 residues. The CDR3: CASSGSGTGAAEVYTF. In DNA, the CDR3 is TGTGCCAGCAGCGGATCCGGGACAGGGGCCGCTGAGGTCTACACCTTC.

Comment on this clonotype: One junction end disagrees with the germline gene, perhaps due to a read error. V gene TRBV10-3 combines with J gene TRBJ1-4; the D is unclear. The CDR3 totals 15 residues. Germline V gene data show CDR1 as ENHRY and CDR2 as SYGVKD. The CDR3 region is CVIAENSAVNEKLFF. Written as DNA, the CDR3 is TGTGTCATCGCCGAAAACAGTGCGGTCAATGAAAAACTGTTTTTT.

By sample fraction, this clonotype is medium-sized. The gene calls are TRBV4-1 and TRBJ2-7; D perhaps matches TRBD2 (6 bases). The V gene lost 1 base and the J gene lost 5 bases, with 18 bases spanning the gap. This CDR3 is 16 amino acids long. Germline loops: CDR1 MGHRA, CDR2 YSYEKL. The CDR3 here is CASSQGITGGGHEQYF. CDR3 sequence (DNA): TGCGCCAGCAGCCAAGGAATAACCGGGGGTGGTCACGAGCAGTACTTC.

In this sample, this clonotype turned up many times. This CDR3 reads CASSPTQDRVRTEAFF. The CDR3, as DNA: TGTGCCAGCAGCCCAACACAGGACAGGGTTCGAACTGAAGCTTTCTTT. V and J are TRBV4-2 and TRBJ1-1; 8 nucleotides line up with TRBD1. Germline-derived CDR1 and CDR2 are LGHNA and YNFKEQ. Unmatched junction bases numbered 12, after V lost 4 bases and J lost 5 bases. The CDR3 has 16 residues.

This clonotype is labeled medium-sized. This sequence joins TRBV28 and TRBJ2-1; 9 bases line up with TRBD1. There are 15 residues in the CDR3. The V segment lost 6 bases and the J segment 2 bases; nucleotides outside the gene matches: 5. Germline V lookup: CDR1 MDHEN, CDR2 SYDVKM. The CDR3 spells CASRYRDRAYNEQFF. The DNA of the CDR3 is TGTGCCAGCAGGTACCGGGACAGGGCCTACAATGAGCAGTTCTTC.

This sequence joins TRBV12-3 or TRBV12-4 and TRBJ2-7; a weak D match, TRBD2 (6 bases). The CDR3 is made up of 15 amino acids. V was trimmed by 2 bases and J by 1 base, leaving 12 bases between them. The CDR3 DNA follows: TGTGCCAGCAGTTTAAGGGCGGGACCTTCCTACGAGCAGTACTTC. This encodes CASSLRAGPSYEQYF.

For this clonotype: A much larger clone differs from this one at a single base, so this may be a read error. The chain uses TRBV28 and TRBJ1-1; the D is unclear. This CDR3 has 12 amino acids. Germline CDR1 and CDR2: MDHEN and SYDVKM. CDR3 DNA sequence: TGTACCAGCAGTAAATATGGGACTGAAGCTTTCTTT. This encodes CTSSKYGTEAFF.

For this clonotype: Just one base apart from a much larger clone, this may be a read error. J is TRBJ1-4 and V is TRBV28, with no clear D. Trimming pared 6 bases from V and 8 bases from J, leaving 16 bases between. The germline CDR1 and CDR2 sequences are MDHEN and SYDVKM. This CDR3 is 14 amino acids long. The CDR3 here is CASRIRYTDEKLFF. The CDR3, as DNA: TGTGCCAGCAGAATCCGGTACACAGACGAAAAACTGTTTTTT.

This clonotype has just a few counts. The V and J genes are TRBV12-3 or TRBV12-4 and TRBJ2-5; D possibly uses TRBD1 or TRBD2 (5 bases each). The CDR3 loop spans 14 amino acids. V was shortened by 1 base and J by 0 bases, with 6 bases between the two germline ends. The CDR3 loop is CASSLGGNQETQYF. The CDR3 DNA reads TGTGCCAGCAGTTTAGGGGGGAACCAAGAGACCCAGTACTTC.

The V gene is TRBV28, the J gene TRBJ2-7; 10 bases line up with TRBD2. Losses at the gene ends were 5 bases for V and 5 bases for J; bases not matched to a gene: 6. This CDR3 comprises 14 residues. Germline assignment: CDR1 MDHEN and CDR2 SYDVKM. The CDR3 protein is CASSPLAGVNEQYF. Written as DNA, the CDR3 is TGTGCCAGCAGTCCCCTAGCGGGAGTGAACGAGCAGTACTTC.

The genes are TRBV11-2 and TRBJ2-1; TRBD2 agrees at 8 bases. The CDR3 is 15 residues long. Trimming at V came to 6 bases and at J to 5 bases, leaving 9 bases not matched to a gene. Per the germline V gene, CDR1 is SGHAT and CDR2 is FQNNGV. CDR3 coding DNA: TGTGCCAGCAGTCGGAGCGGGAGATATGACAATGAGCAGTTCTTC. Protein product: CASSRSGRYDNEQFF.

This clonotype came up many times. The rearrangement links TRBV6-6 to TRBJ2-5; D ambiguous. The CDR3 is made up of 12 amino acids. The V gene lost 2 bases and the J gene lost 5 bases, with 6 bases spanning the gap. In germline, CDR1 is MNHNY, CDR2 SVGAGI (reference sequence). CDR3 amino acids: CASSYGVETQYF. The CDR3 coding sequence is TGTGCCAGCAGTTACGGGGTGGAGACCCAGTACTTC.

This clonotype is medium-sized in the sample. V and J are TRBV6-1 and TRBJ2-1, with TRBD1 as a possible D gene (6 bases). The germline gives CDR1 MNHNS, CDR2 SASEGT. The CDR3 is 11 amino acids. Between the trimmed V and J ends, which lost 10 bases and 4 bases, there was a span of 8 bases. This chain's CDR3 is CATGQYNEQFF. DNA of the CDR3: TGTGCCACCGGACAGTACAATGAGCAGTTCTTC.